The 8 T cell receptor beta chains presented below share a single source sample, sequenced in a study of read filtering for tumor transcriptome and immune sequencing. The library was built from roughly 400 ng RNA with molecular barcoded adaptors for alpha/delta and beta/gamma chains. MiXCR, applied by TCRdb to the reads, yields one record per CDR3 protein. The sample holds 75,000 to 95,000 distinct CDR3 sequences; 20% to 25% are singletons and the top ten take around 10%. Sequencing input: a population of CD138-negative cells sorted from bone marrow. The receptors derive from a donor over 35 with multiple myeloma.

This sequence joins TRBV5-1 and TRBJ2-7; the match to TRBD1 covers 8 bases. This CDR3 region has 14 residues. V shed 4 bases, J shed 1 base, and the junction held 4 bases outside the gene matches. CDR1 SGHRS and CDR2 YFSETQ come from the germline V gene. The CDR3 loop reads CASSTRQGSYEQYF. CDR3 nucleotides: TGCGCCAGCAGCACGCGACAGGGGTCCTACGAGCAGTACTTC.

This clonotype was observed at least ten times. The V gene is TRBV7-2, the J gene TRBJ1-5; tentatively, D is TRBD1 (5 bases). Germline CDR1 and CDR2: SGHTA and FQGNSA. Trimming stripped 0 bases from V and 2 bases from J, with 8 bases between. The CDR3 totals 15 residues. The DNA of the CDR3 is TGTGCCAGCAGCTTAGCGGACATGGGCAATCAGCCCCAGCATTTT. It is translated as CASSLADMGNQPQHF.

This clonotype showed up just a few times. The CDR3 spells CAWSVRSLLEAFF. As DNA, the CDR3 is TGTGCCTGGAGTGTGCGGAGCTTGCTTGAAGCTTTCTTT. The chain recombines TRBV30 with TRBJ1-1; D gene unclear. The CDR3 contains 13 residues. Trimming pared 0 bases from V and 7 bases from J, leaving 12 bases between. Germline V gene lookup returns CDR1 GTSNPN and CDR2 SVGIG (reference sequence).

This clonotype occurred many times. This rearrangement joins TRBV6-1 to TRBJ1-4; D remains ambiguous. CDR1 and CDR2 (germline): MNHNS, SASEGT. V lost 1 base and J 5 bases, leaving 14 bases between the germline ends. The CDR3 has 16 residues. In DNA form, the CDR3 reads TGTGCCAGCAGTGAAGTATCGTGGATGGGAAATGAAAAACTGTTTTTT. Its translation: CASSEVSWMGNEKLFF.

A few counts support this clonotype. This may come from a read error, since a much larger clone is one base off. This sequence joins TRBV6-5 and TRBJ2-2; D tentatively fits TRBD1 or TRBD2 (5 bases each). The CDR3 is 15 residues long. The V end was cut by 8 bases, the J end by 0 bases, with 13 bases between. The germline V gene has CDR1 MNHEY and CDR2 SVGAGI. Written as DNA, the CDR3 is TGTGCCAGCGCCAACAGGAGGCCGAACACCGGGGAGCTGTTTTTT. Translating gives CASANRRPNTGELFF.

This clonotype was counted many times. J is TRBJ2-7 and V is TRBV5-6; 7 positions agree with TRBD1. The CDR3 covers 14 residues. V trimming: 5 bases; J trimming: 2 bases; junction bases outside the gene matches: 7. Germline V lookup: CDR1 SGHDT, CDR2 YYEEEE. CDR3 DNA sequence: TGTGCCAGCAGACCCGGGACAGCAACCTACGAGCAGTACTTC. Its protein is CASRPGTATYEQYF.

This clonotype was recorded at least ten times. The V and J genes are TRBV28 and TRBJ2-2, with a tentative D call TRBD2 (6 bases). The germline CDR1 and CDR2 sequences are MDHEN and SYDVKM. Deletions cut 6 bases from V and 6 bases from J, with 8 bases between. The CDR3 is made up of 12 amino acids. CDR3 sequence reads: CASRGGSGELFF. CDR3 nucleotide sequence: TGTGCCAGCAGGGGGGGTTCCGGGGAGCTGTTTTTT.

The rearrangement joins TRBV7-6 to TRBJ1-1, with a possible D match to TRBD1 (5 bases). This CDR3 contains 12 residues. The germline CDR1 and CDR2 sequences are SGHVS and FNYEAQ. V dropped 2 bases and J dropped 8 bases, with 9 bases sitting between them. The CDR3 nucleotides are TGTGCCAGCAGCTTACCGGGGGGAGAAGCTTTCTTT. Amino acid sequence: CASSLPGGEAFF.